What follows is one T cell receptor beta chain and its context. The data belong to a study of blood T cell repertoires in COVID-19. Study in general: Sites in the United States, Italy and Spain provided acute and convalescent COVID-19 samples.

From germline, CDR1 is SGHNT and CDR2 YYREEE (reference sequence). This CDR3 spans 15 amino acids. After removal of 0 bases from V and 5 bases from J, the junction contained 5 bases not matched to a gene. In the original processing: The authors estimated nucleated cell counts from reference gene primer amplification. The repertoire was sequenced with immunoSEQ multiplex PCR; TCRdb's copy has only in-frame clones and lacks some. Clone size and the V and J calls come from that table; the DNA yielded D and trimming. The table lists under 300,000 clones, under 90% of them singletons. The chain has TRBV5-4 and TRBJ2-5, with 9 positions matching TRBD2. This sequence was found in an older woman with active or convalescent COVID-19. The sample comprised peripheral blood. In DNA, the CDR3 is TGTGCCAGCAGCTTGGCCGGGACTAGCAGCGAGACCCAGTACTTC. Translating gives CASSLAGTSSETQYF.